This TCR beta chain was sequenced for a study of blood T cell repertoires in COVID-19. The overall study: T cells, B-cell-depleted T cells, or PBMCs provided the cDNA or gDNA that served as material.

Per the study methods: Amplification with reference gene primers provided the estimates of nucleated cell counts. Using immunoSEQ multiplex PCR, the repertoire was profiled, and TCRdb retains in-frame clones only, with some absent. D and trimming come from the DNA, and the V and J calls and clone size come from that table. The sample records fewer than 350,000 clones, 70% to 90% being singletons. This TCR was recovered from a human donor in a cohort sampled during active COVID-19. Sequences were obtained from peripheral blood.

CDR3 DNA: TGTGCCTGGAGTGCGGGGGGGCAATACAATGAGCAGTTCTTC. Its protein product is CAWSAGGQYNEQFF. The chain uses TRBV30 and TRBJ2-1; 8 bases agree with TRBD2. Looked up from germline, CDR1 is GTSNPN and CDR2 is SVGIG (reference sequence). Losses at the gene ends were 1 base for V and 4 bases for J; bases not matched to a gene: 3. The CDR3 is 14 amino acids.